This passage covers 26 T cell receptor beta chains from one sample sequenced in a study of tumor-infiltrating lymphocytes in primary liver carcinoma. Between about 18 and 33 mg of unsorted bulk tissue served as the source from which RNA and DNA were co-extracted. cDNA specific to TCR beta was made from 500 ng of total RNA, with a constant-region primer employed for priming. Slightly modified ARM-PCR with three nested multiplex PCR rounds yielded TCR beta libraries. For roughly 11 cycles apiece, the opening two PCR rounds ran with TRBV1-TRBV30 forward primers and a C-beta reverse primer. TCRdb re-called the multiplex PCR reads with MiXCR, one entry per CDR3 protein. The profile shows 80,000 to 100,000 distinct CDR3 sequences, 55% to 75% of them singletons. The sequencing input was tumor-adjacent normal liver tissue. The origin of the receptors is a man aged 40-50 years with primary liver carcinoma and hepatitis B virus infection.

The gene calls are TRBV7-3 and TRBJ2-7; weak D call: TRBD2 (6 bases). The ends were cut back, 5 bases at V and 2 bases at J, with 13 bases in the middle. CDR1 SGHTA and CDR2 FQGTGA come from the germline V gene. This CDR3 region has 14 residues. The chain's CDR3 is CASSPGSGAYEQYF. The CDR3 DNA follows: TGTGCCAGCAGCCCTGGGTCGGGGGCCTACGAGCAGTACTTC.

This chain links TRBV11-2 with TRBJ2-1; 8 bases align to TRBD2. The CDR3 totals 15 residues. Per germline, CDR1 SGHAT and CDR2 FQNNGV. Germline trimming cut 6 bases from V and 0 bases from J; bases unmatched to any gene: 4. This CDR3 is CASSSAGASYNEQFF. DNA for the CDR3: TGTGCCAGCAGTTCAGCGGGGGCCTCCTACAATGAGCAGTTCTTC.

In regard to this clonotype: A junction boundary mismatches the germline segment, possibly from a read error. The chain has TRBV11-2 and TRBJ2-1; D assignment may be TRBD1 or TRBD2 (5 bases each). The CDR3 spans 19 residues. Germline CDR1 SGHAT, CDR2 FQNNGV. The CDR3 is CASSHLARVGVRTSNERFF. CDR3 in DNA: TGTGCCAGCAGCCATTTAGCGAGAGTAGGGGTTCGCACGAGCAATGAGCGGTTCTTC.

This clonotype was recorded once. The conserved closing phenylalanine or tryptophan is absent in this CDR3, likely reflecting a read error. The gene calls are TRBV7-9 and TRBJ2-7, with 7 bases matching TRBD2. This CDR3 is 15 amino acids long. CDR1 is SEHNR and CDR2 is FQNEAQ in the germline V gene (reference sequence). V dropped 5 bases and J dropped 2; count of bases not matched to a gene: 9. The chain's CDR3 is CASSPPTGTTYEQYL. As DNA, the CDR3 is TGTGCCAGCAGCCCCCCGACCGGGACTACCTACGAGCAGTACCTC.

The chain joins TRBV28 to TRBJ2-1; no clear D. With 5 bases removed from V and 15 bases from J, the gap between germline ends came to 14 bases. CDR1 is MDHEN, CDR2 SYDVKM, per germline. The CDR3 totals 11 residues. For the CDR3, the DNA is TGTGCCAGCAGTAAGGTGAATGAGTGGTTCTTC. It codes for CASSKVNEWFF.

This clonotype was seen a handful of times. A much larger clone differs by one base, so this may be a read error. This rearrangement joins TRBV6-1 to TRBJ2-1, with 9 bases that match TRBD2. Germline V lookup: CDR1 MNHNS, CDR2 SASEGT. The CDR3 has 16 amino acids. The CDR3 DNA follows: TGTGCCAGCAGCCTAGCGGGAATGGGGTCCTACAATGAGCAGCTCTTC. It specifies CASSLAGMGSYNEQLF.

With regard to this clonotype: This sequence may be a read error, since a much larger clone differs from it by one base. The CDR3 sequence: CSVEDTGGETEAFF. DNA for the CDR3: TGCAGCGTTGAAGATACCGGGGGAGAAACTGAAGCTTTCTTT. The rearrangement uses TRBV29-1 and TRBJ1-1; maybe TRBD1 (5 bases). V was shortened by 0 bases and J by 5 bases, with 13 bases between the two germline ends. The CDR3 loop spans 14 amino acids. CDR1 and CDR2 (germline): SQVTM, ANQGSEA.

A word on this clonotype: The junction departs from germline at one end; a sequencing error may be responsible. The rearrangement uses TRBV19 and TRBJ1-5; D possibly corresponds to TRBD1 (5 bases). CDR1 is LNHDA, CDR2 SQIVND, per germline (reference sequence). This CDR3 comprises 15 residues. CDR3: CASRFGQLSKQPQHF. CDR3 in DNA: TGTGCCAGTAGATTCGGACAACTTAGCAAACAGCCCCAGCATTTT.

Comment on this clonotype: The junction and the germline gene differ at one end; a read error may be behind it. The chain uses TRBV11-2 and TRBJ1-2; 7 bases are a match to TRBD1. Per the germline V gene, CDR1 is SGHAT and CDR2 is FQNNGV. CDR3 length equals 15 residues. The CDR3 spells CVSSTSTGLIPGYTF. The CDR3 bases are TGTGTCAGCAGCACGTCGACAGGGTTGATCCCTGGCTACACCTTC.

V and J are TRBV11-1 and TRBJ2-2; D uncertain. Per germline, CDR1 SGHAT and CDR2 FQDESV (reference sequence). The CDR3 runs to 17 residues. V was cut by 0 bases and J by 9 bases, with 20 bases left in between. CDR3: CASSLAPVLSNARELFF. The CDR3 bases are TGTGCCAGCAGCTTAGCGCCAGTGCTTTCGAACGCCAGGGAGCTGTTTTTT.

Comments on this clonotype: One end of the junction does not line up with germline, which may come from a read error. The J gene is TRBJ2-1, the V gene TRBV29-1; D is uncertain. Germline lookup yields CDR1 SQVTM and CDR2 ANQGSEA. The CDR3 consists of 12 residues. In DNA, the CDR3 is TGCAACGTTGTGTTGAGCCGAAATGAGCAGTTCTTC. It yields the protein CNVVLSRNEQFF.

Ten or more counts support this clonotype. The V call is TRBV4-1, the J call TRBJ1-5; 7 bases fit TRBD1. This CDR3 comprises 16 residues. V was clipped by 7 bases and J by 5 bases; unmatched bases: 14. Germline-derived CDR1 and CDR2 are MGHRA and YSYEKL. The CDR3 nucleotides are TGCGCCAGCAAAACCTCTCCAGGGGGGCGGGATCAGCCCCAGCATTTT. Translating it yields CASKTSPGGRDQPQHF.

The gene calls are TRBV29-1 and TRBJ2-1, with D possibly TRBD2 on 5 matching bases. Germline V gene data show CDR1 as SQVTM and CDR2 as ANQGSEA. This CDR3 is 16 amino acids long. The V and J ends lost 0 bases and 8 bases respectively, with 20 bases between them. In nucleotides, the CDR3 is TGCAGCGTTGAAGATCGGAGGCGAACGGCGGGTGATGAGCAGTTCTTC. Protein product: CSVEDRRRTAGDEQFF.

Regarding this clonotype: Sequence at one end of the junction differs from germline and may be a read error. The gene calls are TRBV11-2 and TRBJ2-1, with 9 bases fitting TRBD2. The CDR3 totals 16 residues. CDR1 and CDR2 (germline): SGHAT, FQNNGV. CDR3 in amino acids: CASILLAGEARNEQVF. In DNA, the CDR3 is TGTGCCAGTATCCTTTTAGCGGGAGAGGCTCGAAATGAGCAGGTCTTC.

Concerning this clonotype itself: Just one base apart from a much larger clone, this may be a read error. The chain links TRBV5-1 to TRBJ2-1, with D possibly matching TRBD2 (6 bases). This CDR3 has 14 amino acids. CDR1 is SGHRS, CDR2 YFSETQ, per germline. The CDR3 nucleotides read TGCGCCAGCACTTTAGCGGACTCCTACAGTGAGCAGTTCTTC. Its protein is CASTLADSYSEQFF.

This clonotype appeared once. An end of the junction does not agree with germline; a read error may underlie this. The chain joins TRBV29-1 to TRBJ1-1; 7 bases match TRBD1. CDR1 is SQVTM, CDR2 ANQGSEA, per germline. The CDR3 consists of 13 residues. Written as DNA, the CDR3 is TGCAGCGTTGTAGGGACAGTGAACATTGAAGCTTTCTTT. This encodes CSVVGTVNIEAFF. Using reference TRBV29-1 and TRBJ1-1 for the parts outside the CDR3, the full variable domain is SAVISQKPSRDICQRGTSLTIQCQVDSQVTMMFWYRQQPGQSLTLIATANQGSEATYESGFVIDKFPISRPNLTFSTLTVSNMSPEDSSIYLCSVVGTVNIEAFFGQGTRLTVV.

With respect to this clonotype: This may be a read error: a much more frequent sequence differs by one nucleotide. CDR3 DNA sequence: TGTGCCAGCAATTACCCCGCGGGACGGACCTACAATGAGCAGTTCTTC. Its protein product is CASNYPAGRTYNEQFF. The gene calls are TRBV6-5 and TRBJ2-1, with a possible D match to TRBD2 (6 bases). CDR1 is MNHEY and CDR2 is SVGAGI in the germline V gene. The CDR3 has 16 residues.

This clonotype was observed at least ten times. This rearrangement joins TRBV5-6 to TRBJ2-4; 10 positions match TRBD1. Germline V gives CDR1 SGHDT, CDR2 YYEEEE. The CDR3 length is 17 residues. With 6 bases clipped from V and 3 bases from J, the junction kept 12 bases outside the gene matches. CDR3 region: CASTLSGWDRGKNIQYF. For the CDR3, the DNA is TGTGCCAGCACTCTTAGTGGCTGGGACAGGGGCAAAAACATTCAGTACTTC.

Concerning this clonotype itself: Germline and junction disagree at one end, which may indicate a read error. The CDR3 DNA follows: TGCGCCAGCAGCCCAACACCACCAGCGGGACAAGATACACAGTATTTT. It is translated as CASSPTPPAGQDTQYF. The chain couples TRBV4-1 to TRBJ2-3, with D possibly TRBD2 on 7 matching bases. Per germline, CDR1 MGHRA and CDR2 YSYEKL. CDR3 length: 16 amino acids.

Concerning this clonotype itself: Sequence at one end of the junction differs from germline and may be a read error. This rearrangement joins TRBV6-5 to TRBJ2-6, with 9 bases aligning to TRBD1. CDR1 is MNHEY and CDR2 is SVGAGI in the germline V gene. This CDR3 spans 18 amino acids. The CDR3 sequence: CASRGFGQGNSRANVLTF. Here the CDR3 DNA reads TGTGCCAGCAGGGGGTTTGGACAGGGGAACTCTAGGGCCAACGTCCTGACTTTC.

Note on this clonotype: This may arise from a read error, as a much more abundant clone is one base away. This chain joins TRBV6-4 and TRBJ2-7, with D possibly TRBD2 on 5 matching bases. V lost 5 bases to trimming and J lost 3 bases, with 17 bases between them. This CDR3 comprises 15 residues. Germline CDR1 reads MRHNA; CDR2 reads SNTAGT. CDR3 sequence reads: CASSLEFNRDYEQYF. CDR3 sequence (DNA): TGTGCCAGCAGTCTCGAGTTCAACCGGGACTACGAGCAGTACTTC.

This clonotype was counted ten times or more. The V call is TRBV6-5, the J call TRBJ2-7; D uncertain. Trimming shortened V by 6 bases and J by 1 base, and 16 bases separated the two germline ends. CDR1 and CDR2 (germline): MNHEY, SVGAGI. The CDR3 runs 15 residues. DNA of the CDR3: TGTGCCAGCAGCCGCGAGGCTAGGGCTTCCTACGAGCAGTACTTC. Translation gives CASSREARASYEQYF.

This clonotype was counted a single time. The CDR3 does not close with the conserved phenylalanine or tryptophan, likely indicating a read error. The limits of the CDR3 on the DNA are not certain, so only TCRdb's listed CDR3 is given. The chain combines TRBV4-1 with TRBJ2-7; the D call in the table, TRBD2, was not verified against the DNA. The V gene's germline CDR1 is MGHRA and CDR2 YSYEKL. A total of 19 residues make up the CDR3, ends included. CDR3 residues: CASNRRLVAGGQSGYERYL.

The rearrangement links TRBV12-3 or TRBV12-4 to TRBJ2-1, with 9 bases matching TRBD2. This CDR3 has 13 amino acids. CDR3 amino acids: CSSTPTSGNEQFF. Written as DNA, the CDR3 is TGTAGCAGCACCCCGACTAGCGGAAATGAGCAGTTCTTC.

This clonotype was seen ten or more times. The CDR3 loop is CASSSVRGRTDTQYF. The CDR3 region has the DNA TGTGCCAGCAGTTCCGTGCGGGGGCGCACAGATACGCAGTATTTT. The rearrangement joins TRBV28 to TRBJ2-3, with a possible D match to TRBD2 (7 bases). Germline V gives CDR1 MDHEN, CDR2 SYDVKM. V gave up 4 bases and J gave up 1 base, with 12 bases separating them. CDR3 length equals 15 residues.

As to this clonotype: Likely a read error: the CDR3 ends without its conserved phenylalanine or tryptophan. The chain employs TRBV7-9 and TRBJ2-3; D uncertain. Looked up from germline, CDR1 is SEHNR and CDR2 is FQNEAQ (reference sequence). The length of the CDR3 is 14 residues. The DNA of the CDR3 is TGTGCCAGGAGCTTGAGCCAGGCCCCAGATACGCAGTATCTT. Translating it yields CARSLSQAPDTQYL.